A single T cell receptor beta chain is shown here with its context. Its antigen is as yet unknown. The sample belongs to a study of cytomegalovirus exposure and HLA in healthy donors. Study-wide context: Inside one of the first data releases sat about 85 million unique TCRs taken from HLA-typed donors. Genotyping of under 500 donors showed that over 80% belonged to the Caucasian-associated ancestry cluster. General study findings and limits: There were reportedly fewer N-insertions in an Asian-associated ancestry cluster than the roughly 670-donor mean, in a later analysis.

Trimming removed 4 bases from V and 4 bases from J; junction bases left unmatched: 4. There are 13 residues in the CDR3. Per the germline V gene, CDR1 is MRHNA and CDR2 is SNTAGT. 60 Vbeta and 13 Jbeta primers were used in PCR. The table came from immunoSEQ multiplex PCR; TCRdb's copy has only in-frame clones and leaves some out. The sample records tens of thousands of clones, 84% being singletons. The TCR sequence derives from a man between 18 and 29 years old in good health and CMV-seronegative. Sequenced material: PBMCs. The rearrangement links TRBV6-4 to TRBJ2-7, with TRBD2 matching over 7 bases. CDR3 bases: TGTGCCAGCAGTGTCGAGGGAGGGTACGAGCAGTACTTC. It codes for CASSVEGGYEQYF.